The 7 T cell receptor beta chains in this list originate from one sample, sequenced in a study of T cell repertoires in cytomegalovirus infection. MiXCR was run by TCRdb on the reads, yielding one entry per CDR3 protein. The table shows roughly 760,000 distinct CDR3 sequences, with 35% to 45% occurring only once. The sequenced material came from PBMCs. These receptors came from a human donor in good health (CMV status not recorded). Some clones in this sample may be carry-over from other donors' samples.

The chain is built from TRBV6-1 and TRBJ1-2; 8 positions agree with TRBD1. CDR1 is MNHNS, CDR2 SASEGT, per germline. The J segment lost 7 bases and the V segment lost 5 bases, leaving 9 bases of the junction unmatched. The CDR3 spans 14 residues. The CDR3 nucleotides read TGTGCCAGCAGTAAGGACAGGGAGATTGGTGGCTACACCTTC. Protein product: CASSKDREIGGYTF.

J is TRBJ2-3 and V is TRBV24-1; 9 nucleotides match TRBD1. Trimming took 5 bases from V and 6 from J; bases not matched to a gene: 2. The CDR3 runs 13 residues. Germline V gene data show CDR1 as KGHDR and CDR2 as SFDVKD. The CDR3, as DNA: TGTGCCACCAGTGGGGACAGGGTCGATACGCAGTATTTT. Its protein product is CATSGDRVDTQYF.

This clonotype was found once. The chain uses TRBV28 and TRBJ2-6; the D gene is possibly TRBD2 (6 bases). The germline V gene encodes CDR1 MDHEN and CDR2 SYDVKM. The length of the CDR3 is 18 residues. V shed 5 bases and J shed 6 bases, with 23 bases lying between them. The CDR3 sequence is CASSPLYSGTPVANVLTF. The CDR3 DNA follows: TGTGCCAGCAGTCCCCTCTATAGCGGCACCCCTGTGGCCAACGTCCTGACTTTC.

This clonotype occurred a few times. This sequence joins TRBV5-4 and TRBJ2-2, with a possible D match to TRBD2 (5 bases). This CDR3 spans 13 amino acids. Trimming took off 4 bases at V and 3 bases at J, with 7 bases between the two ends. CDR1 and CDR2 from the germline V gene are SGHNT and YYREEE (reference sequence). The CDR3 DNA is TGTGCCAGCAGCCCGCGGGACACCGGGGAGCTGTTTTTT. Translation: CASSPRDTGELFF.

This clonotype occurred a few times. CDR3 in amino acids: CASSPPFGAGNTIYF. CDR3 DNA: TGTGCCAGCAGTCCCCCCTTCGGGGCTGGAAACACCATATATTTT. V is TRBV28 and J is TRBJ1-3; no definite D call. Deletions cut 5 bases from V and 2 bases from J, with 13 bases between. This CDR3 comprises 15 residues. Germline CDR1 reads MDHEN; CDR2 reads SYDVKM.

This clonotype came up a few times. V and J are TRBV12-3 or TRBV12-4 and TRBJ2-7, with 14 positions matching TRBD2. This CDR3 region has 15 residues. Trimming at V came to 6 bases and at J to 1 base, leaving 2 bases not matched to a gene. The CDR3 loop is CASRRTSGGSYEQYF. The DNA for the CDR3 is TGTGCCAGCAGGAGGACTAGCGGGGGGTCCTACGAGCAGTACTTC.

The rearrangement uses TRBV27 and TRBJ1-5; D may be TRBD1 (6 bases). Looked up from germline, CDR1 is MNHEY and CDR2 is SMNVEV (reference sequence). The CDR3 runs to 15 residues. The germline V and J ends were trimmed by 5 bases and 6 bases, with 17 bases remaining between them. The CDR3: CASSPQERGAQPQHF. The CDR3, as DNA: TGTGCCAGCAGTCCCCAGGAGAGGGGGGCTCAGCCCCAGCATTTT.